These 20 T cell receptor beta chains share one sample of origin, sequenced in a study of cytomegalovirus exposure and HLA in healthy donors. Researchers ran the PCR with 60 Vbeta and 13 Jbeta primers. Data came from immunoSEQ multiplex PCR; TCRdb stores just in-frame clones and leaves some out. Altogether roughly 240,000 clones are present, 82% being singletons, with the ten largest covering 4.5% to 6%. Sequenced sample: PBMCs. The receptors were sampled from a woman aged 40-49 years in good health and CMV-seropositive.

The chain uses TRBV4-1 and TRBJ2-5; D gene unclear. The CDR3 sequence is 16 residues long. Per the germline V gene, CDR1 is MGHRA and CDR2 is YSYEKL. V was trimmed by 2 bases and J by 5 bases, leaving 18 bases between them. CDR3 protein: CASSQPPPGAGETQYF. The CDR3 bases are TGCGCCAGCAGCCAACCTCCTCCCGGAGCTGGGGAGACCCAGTACTTC.

The rearrangement uses TRBV5-4 and TRBJ2-7; 7 bases map to TRBD1. From germline, CDR1 is SGHNT and CDR2 YYREEE (reference sequence). J was trimmed by 4 bases and V by 2 bases; bases with no gene match: 6. The CDR3 contains 14 residues. The CDR3 nucleotides are TGTGCCAGCAGCTTCGGGACAGAGCCTTACGAGCAGTACTTC. Protein: CASSFGTEPYEQYF.

This chain joins TRBV5-4 and TRBJ2-3; 10 bases line up with TRBD2. Germline CDR1 is SGHNT and CDR2 is YYREEE (reference sequence). With 4 bases clipped from V and 4 bases from J, the junction kept 3 bases outside the gene matches. The CDR3 extends over 14 amino acids. CDR3 nucleotides: TGTGCCAGCAGCCAGAGCGGGGGGGCAGATACGCAGTATTTT. It is translated as CASSQSGGADTQYF.

This clone was found a few times. Compared with germline, one end of the junction differs, possibly owing to a read error. The chain links TRBV7-9 to TRBJ1-1, with a weak D call TRBD1 (6 bases). Germline V gene sequence: CDR1 SEHNR, CDR2 FQNEAQ (reference sequence). The CDR3 runs to 15 residues. The CDR3 protein is CSSSLTYIRGTEAFF. In DNA form, the CDR3 reads TGTTCCAGCAGCTTAACCTACATCAGGGGCACTGAAGCTTTCTTT.

The CDR3 DNA reads as TGTGCCAGTAGTATCACAGCTTCCTATGGCTACACCTTC. It specifies CASSITASYGYTF. V gene TRBV19 combines with J gene TRBJ1-2; D gene ambiguous. Germline values: CDR1 LNHDA, CDR2 SQIVND (reference sequence). V was trimmed by 3 bases and J by 4 bases, leaving 9 bases between them. The CDR3 runs to 13 residues.

The J gene is TRBJ1-1, the V gene TRBV27; D is unresolved. This CDR3 region has 15 residues. Germline assignment: CDR1 MNHEY and CDR2 SMNVEV (reference sequence). V was clipped by 1 base and J by 5 bases, with 14 bases between them. The CDR3 DNA reads as TGTGCCAGCAGTTTATGGCCGGGGAGCCTAACTGAAGCTTTCTTT. It is translated as CASSLWPGSLTEAFF.

The chain is built from TRBV7-9 and TRBJ1-1, with 7 bases matching TRBD1. Germline V gene sequence: CDR1 SEHNR, CDR2 FQNEAQ (reference sequence). V was pared by 6 bases and J by 3 bases, with 4 bases of the junction left unmatched. This CDR3 is 13 amino acids long. CDR3 sequence (DNA): TGTGCCAGCAGAACAACAGGGGACACTGAAGCTTTCTTT. Translated, it gives CASRTTGDTEAFF.

This chain connects TRBV30 to TRBJ1-1; no clear D gene. Germline lookup yields CDR1 GTSNPN and CDR2 SVGIG (reference sequence). Trimming pared 4 bases from V and 6 bases from J, leaving 15 bases between. There are 13 residues in the CDR3. The CDR3 protein is CAWKAQIGSEAFF. In DNA form, the CDR3 reads TGTGCCTGGAAAGCGCAGATTGGGTCTGAAGCTTTCTTT.

The rearrangement uses TRBV19 and TRBJ2-7; TRBD2 is a possible D gene (5 bases). Trimming took off 1 base at V and 2 bases at J, with 12 bases between the two ends. The CDR3 is 15 residues long. Germline assignment: CDR1 LNHDA and CDR2 SQIVND (reference sequence). Written as DNA, the CDR3 is TGTGCCAGTAGTATAGCCGGAGGACTTACCTACGAGCAGTACTTC. It encodes CASSIAGGLTYEQYF.

The chain joins TRBV27 to TRBJ1-1, with 7 bases aligning to TRBD1. V was clipped by 5 bases and J by 3 bases; unmatched bases: 6. The CDR3 is 14 amino acids. Germline V gene sequence: CDR1 MNHEY, CDR2 SMNVEV (reference sequence). CDR3 protein: CASSAYGTDTEAFF. The DNA of the CDR3 is TGTGCCAGCAGTGCCTACGGGACAGACACTGAAGCTTTCTTT.

The chain recombines TRBV6-5 with TRBJ2-3, with unresolved D. Germline values: CDR1 MNHEY, CDR2 SVGAGI. V was pared by 1 base and J by 0 bases, with 8 bases between. The CDR3 spans 15 residues. CDR3 protein: CASSYFPGSTDTQYF. CDR3 in DNA: TGTGCCAGCAGTTACTTCCCAGGAAGCACAGATACGCAGTATTTT.

This chain uses TRBV5-4 with TRBJ1-2, with a possible D match to TRBD1 (6 bases). This CDR3 comprises 13 residues. Germline CDR1 reads SGHNT; CDR2 reads YYREEE (reference sequence). The V end lost 4 bases, the J end lost 6 bases, and 13 bases lay between the germline ends. CDR3 coding DNA: TGTGCCAGCAGCACACCCGACAGGAATGGCTACACCTTC. It codes for CASSTPDRNGYTF.

Worth noting for this clone: Within the sample, other DNA sequences also encode this same CDR3. This chain joins TRBV5-1 and TRBJ2-2, with a possible D match to TRBD1 (5 bases). Trimming left V 0 bases short and J 3 bases short, with 9 bases between. The CDR3 covers 15 residues. Germline CDR1 reads SGHRS; CDR2 reads YFSETQ. CDR3 region: CASSLARADTGELFF. DNA of the CDR3: TGCGCCAGCAGCTTGGCCAGGGCCGACACCGGGGAGCTGTTTTTT.

The V gene is TRBV2, the J gene TRBJ1-1; a possible D gene is TRBD1 (5 bases). The CDR3 totals 14 residues. Germline-derived CDR1 and CDR2 are SNHLY and FYNNEI. Trimming pared 2 bases from V and 5 bases from J, leaving 12 bases between. CDR3 nucleotides: TGTGCCAGCAGTGAATTCTCAGGGAGGACTGAAGCTTTCTTT. It translates to CASSEFSGRTEAFF.

The V call is TRBV18, the J call TRBJ2-1, with 12 bases fitting TRBD2. Germline-derived CDR1 and CDR2 are KGHSH and LQKENI. Germline trimming cut 6 bases from V and 8 bases from J; bases unmatched to any gene: 17. This CDR3 region has 18 residues. CDR3 sequence (DNA): TGTGCCAGCTCGCTTGGAGGACTAGCGGGATCTCTTCGTGATGAGCAGTTCTTC. It specifies CASSLGGLAGSLRDEQFF.

The table lists this clone with a count of one. The chain's CDR3 is CASSLTGTEQFF. The DNA of the CDR3 is TGTGCCAGCAGCTTGACGGGGACAGAGCAGTTCTTC. This chain joins TRBV5-6 and TRBJ2-1, with D perhaps matching TRBD1 (6 bases). Trimming pared 1 base from V and 10 bases from J, leaving 9 bases between. Germline loops: CDR1 SGHDT, CDR2 YYEEEE. The CDR3 is 12 amino acids. The complete variable domain, with remaining parts taken from reference TRBV5-6 and TRBJ2-1, reads DAGVTQSPTHLIKTRGQQVTLRCSPKSGHDTVSWYQQALGQGPQFIFQYYEEEERQRGNFPDRFSGHQFPNYSSELNVNALLLGDSALYLCASSLTGTEQFFGPGTRLTVL.

As regards this clone: A read error may produce the germline difference seen at one junction end. The gene calls are TRBV7-9 and TRBJ1-4, with TRBD1 matching over 7 bases. The CDR3 contains 15 residues. Germline values: CDR1 SEHNR, CDR2 FQNEAQ (reference sequence). This chain's CDR3 is CSSSIWTGVNEKLFF. CDR3 sequence (DNA): TGTTCCAGCAGCATCTGGACAGGAGTTAATGAAAAACTGTTTTTT. The full variable domain, with the rest looked up from reference TRBV7-9 and TRBJ1-4, is DTGVSQNPRHKITKRGQNVTFRCDPISEHNRLYWYRQTLGQGPEFLTYFQNEAQLEKSRLLSDRFSAERPKGSFSTLEIQRTEQGDSAMYLCSSSIWTGVNEKLFFGSGTQLSVL.

The CDR3 reads CASSSILGQGYEQYF. The CDR3 DNA follows: TGTGCCAGCAGCAGCATCCTGGGACAGGGCTACGAGCAGTACTTC. The J gene is TRBJ2-7, the V gene TRBV21-1; the table's D call, TRBD1, was not checked against the DNA. TRBV21-1 is tagged as a pseudogene. The CDR3 totals 15 residues.

The rearrangement uses TRBV30 and TRBJ1-2, with 9 bases fitting TRBD1. The CDR3 spans 13 residues. Unmatched junction bases numbered 8, after V lost 4 bases and J lost 8 bases. CDR1 GTSNPN and CDR2 SVGIG come from the germline V gene (reference sequence). The CDR3 loop reads CAWTGQGFWGYTF. The CDR3 DNA follows: TGTGCCTGGACGGGACAGGGTTTTTGGGGCTACACCTTC.

J is TRBJ1-1 and V is TRBV25-1; a weak D match, TRBD1 (5 bases). The CDR3 is 15 residues long. Germline CDR1 reads MGHDK; CDR2 reads SYGVNS. Trimming shortened V by 7 bases and J by 4 bases, and 19 bases separated the two germline ends. CDR3 region: CASIKGWGLSTEAFF. CDR3 coding DNA: TGTGCCAGCATCAAAGGGTGGGGCCTGAGCACTGAAGCTTTCTTT.